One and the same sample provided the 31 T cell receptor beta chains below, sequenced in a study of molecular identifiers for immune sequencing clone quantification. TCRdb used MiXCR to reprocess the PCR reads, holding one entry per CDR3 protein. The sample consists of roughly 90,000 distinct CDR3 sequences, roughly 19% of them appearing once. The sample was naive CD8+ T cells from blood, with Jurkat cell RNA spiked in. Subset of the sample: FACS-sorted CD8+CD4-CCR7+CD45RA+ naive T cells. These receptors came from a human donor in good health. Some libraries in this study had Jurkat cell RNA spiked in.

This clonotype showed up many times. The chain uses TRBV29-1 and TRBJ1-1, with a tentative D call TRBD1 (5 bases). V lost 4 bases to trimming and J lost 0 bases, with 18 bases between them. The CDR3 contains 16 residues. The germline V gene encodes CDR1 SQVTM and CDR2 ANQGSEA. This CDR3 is CSVAGREGFMNTEAFF. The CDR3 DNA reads TGCAGCGTTGCAGGAAGAGAGGGGTTTATGAACACTGAAGCTTTCTTT.

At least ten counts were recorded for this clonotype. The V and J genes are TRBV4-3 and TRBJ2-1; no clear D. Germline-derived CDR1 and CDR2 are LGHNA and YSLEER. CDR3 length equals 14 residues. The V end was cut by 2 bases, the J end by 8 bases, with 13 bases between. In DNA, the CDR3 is TGCGCCAGCAGCCAATTGGGCTCCAGTGATGAGCAGTTCTTC. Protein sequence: CASSQLGSSDEQFF.

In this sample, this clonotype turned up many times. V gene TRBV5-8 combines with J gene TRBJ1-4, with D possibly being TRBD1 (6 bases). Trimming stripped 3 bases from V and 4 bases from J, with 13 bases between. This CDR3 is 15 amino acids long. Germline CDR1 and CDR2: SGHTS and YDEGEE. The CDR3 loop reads CASSYQGSYNEKLFF. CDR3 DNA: TGTGCCAGCAGCTACCAGGGGAGTTATAATGAAAAACTGTTTTTT.

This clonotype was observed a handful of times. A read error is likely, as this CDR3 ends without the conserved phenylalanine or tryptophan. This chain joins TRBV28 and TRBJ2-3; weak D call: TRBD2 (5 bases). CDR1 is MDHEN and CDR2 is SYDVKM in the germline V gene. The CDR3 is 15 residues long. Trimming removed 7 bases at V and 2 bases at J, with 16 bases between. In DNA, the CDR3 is TGTGCCAGCAAATACCGCGGGCTAGCCACAGATACGCAGTATTCT. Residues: CASKYRGLATDTQYS.

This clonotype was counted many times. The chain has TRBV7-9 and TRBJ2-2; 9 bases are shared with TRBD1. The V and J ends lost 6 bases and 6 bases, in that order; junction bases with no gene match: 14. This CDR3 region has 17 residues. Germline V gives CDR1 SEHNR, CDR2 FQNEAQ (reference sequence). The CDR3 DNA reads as TGTGCCAGCAGACCACCCTCTCCCGGGACAGGGTCCGGGGAGCTGTTTTTT. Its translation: CASRPPSPGTGSGELFF.

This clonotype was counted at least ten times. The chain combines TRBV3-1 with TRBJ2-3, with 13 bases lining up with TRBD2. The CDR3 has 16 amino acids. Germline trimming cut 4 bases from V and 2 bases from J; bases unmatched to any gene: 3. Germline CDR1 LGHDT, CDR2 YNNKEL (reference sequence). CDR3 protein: CASSPGLAGTTDTQYF. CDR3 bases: TGTGCCAGCAGCCCGGGACTAGCGGGGACCACAGATACGCAGTATTTT.

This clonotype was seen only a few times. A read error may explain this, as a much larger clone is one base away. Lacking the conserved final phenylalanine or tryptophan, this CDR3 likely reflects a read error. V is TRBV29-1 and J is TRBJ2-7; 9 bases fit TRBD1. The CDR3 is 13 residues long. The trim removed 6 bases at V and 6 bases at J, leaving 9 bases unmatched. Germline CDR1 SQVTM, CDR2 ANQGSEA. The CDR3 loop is CSVLLTGGIEQYL. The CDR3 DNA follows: TGCAGCGTCCTATTGACAGGGGGAATCGAGCAGTACCTC.

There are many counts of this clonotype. The CDR3 sequence: CAWGDSYEQYF. As DNA, the CDR3 is TGTGCCTGGGGGGACAGCTACGAGCAGTACTTC. This chain links TRBV30 with TRBJ2-7; the match to TRBD1 covers 7 bases. V lost 5 bases to trimming and J lost 3 bases; unmatched junction nucleotides: 1. CDR1 and CDR2 (germline): GTSNPN, SVGIG (reference sequence). The CDR3 covers 11 residues.

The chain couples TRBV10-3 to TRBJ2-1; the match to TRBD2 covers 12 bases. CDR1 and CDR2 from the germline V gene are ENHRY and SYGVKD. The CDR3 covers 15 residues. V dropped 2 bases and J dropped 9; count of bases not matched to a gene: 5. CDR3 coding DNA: TGTGCCATCAGTGAGCCTAGCGGGGGGGCCGGTGAGCAGTTCTTC. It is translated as CAISEPSGGAGEQFF.

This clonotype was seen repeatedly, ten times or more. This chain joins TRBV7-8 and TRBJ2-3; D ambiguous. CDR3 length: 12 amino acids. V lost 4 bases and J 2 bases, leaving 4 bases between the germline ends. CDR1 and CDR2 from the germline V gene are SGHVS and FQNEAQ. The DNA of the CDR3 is TGTGCCAGCAGCTATTCCACAGATACGCAGTATTTT. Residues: CASSYSTDTQYF. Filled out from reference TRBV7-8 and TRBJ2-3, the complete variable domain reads GAGVSQSPRYKVAKRGQDVALRCDPISGHVSLFWYQQALGQGPEFLTYFQNEAQLDKSGLPSDRFFAERPEGSVSTLKIQRTQQEDSAVYLCASSYSTDTQYFGPGTRLTVL.

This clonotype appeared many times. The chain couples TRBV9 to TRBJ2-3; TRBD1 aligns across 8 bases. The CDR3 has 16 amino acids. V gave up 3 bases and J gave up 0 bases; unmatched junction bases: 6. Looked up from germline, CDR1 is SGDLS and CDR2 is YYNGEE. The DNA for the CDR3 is TGTGCCAGCAGCGCAGCAGGGGGCTGGAGCACAGATACGCAGTATTTT. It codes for CASSAAGGWSTDTQYF.

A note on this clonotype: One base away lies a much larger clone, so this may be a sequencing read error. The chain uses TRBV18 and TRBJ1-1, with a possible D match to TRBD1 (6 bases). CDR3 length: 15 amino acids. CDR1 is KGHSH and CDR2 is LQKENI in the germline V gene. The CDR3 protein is CASTPERGMNTEAFF. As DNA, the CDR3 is TGTGCCAGCACACCGGAGAGGGGGATGAACACTGAAGCTTTCTTT.

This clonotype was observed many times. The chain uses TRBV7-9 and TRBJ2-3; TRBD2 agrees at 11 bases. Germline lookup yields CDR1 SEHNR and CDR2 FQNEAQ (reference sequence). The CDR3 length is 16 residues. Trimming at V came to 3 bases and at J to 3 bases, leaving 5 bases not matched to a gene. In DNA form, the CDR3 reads TGTGCCAGCAGCTTTACCCGACTAGCGGGGACAGATACGCAGTATTTT. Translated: CASSFTRLAGTDTQYF. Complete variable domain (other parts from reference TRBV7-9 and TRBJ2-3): DTGVSQNPRHKITKRGQNVTFRCDPISEHNRLYWYRQTLGQGPEFLTYFQNEAQLEKSRLLSDRFSAERPKGSFSTLEIQRTEQGDSAMYLCASSFTRLAGTDTQYFGPGTRLTVL.

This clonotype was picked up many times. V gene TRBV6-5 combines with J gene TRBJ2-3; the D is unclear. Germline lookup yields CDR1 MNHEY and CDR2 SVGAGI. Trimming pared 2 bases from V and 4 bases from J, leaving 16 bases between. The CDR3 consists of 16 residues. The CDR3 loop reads CASSYRGSLAADTQYF. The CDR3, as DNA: TGTGCCAGCAGTTACCGAGGATCTTTAGCCGCAGATACGCAGTATTTT.

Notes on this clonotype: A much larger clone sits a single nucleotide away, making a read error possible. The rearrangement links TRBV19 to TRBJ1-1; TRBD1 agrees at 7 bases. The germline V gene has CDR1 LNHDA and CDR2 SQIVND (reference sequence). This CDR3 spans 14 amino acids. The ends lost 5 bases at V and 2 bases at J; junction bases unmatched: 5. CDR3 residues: CASSPGQDNTEAFF. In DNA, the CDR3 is TGTGCCAGTAGTCCAGGACAGGATAACACTGAAGCTTTCTTT.

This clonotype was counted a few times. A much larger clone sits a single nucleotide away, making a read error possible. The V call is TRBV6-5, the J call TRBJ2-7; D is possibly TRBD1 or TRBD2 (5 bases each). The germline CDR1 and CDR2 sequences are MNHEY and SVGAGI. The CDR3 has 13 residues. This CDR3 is CASSEGPDVGQHF. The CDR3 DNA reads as TGTGCCAGCAGTGAGGGACCTGACGTAGGGCAGCACTTC.

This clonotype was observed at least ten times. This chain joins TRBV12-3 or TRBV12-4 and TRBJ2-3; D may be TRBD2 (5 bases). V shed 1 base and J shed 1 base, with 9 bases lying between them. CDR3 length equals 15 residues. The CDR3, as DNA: TGTGCCAGCAGTTTAGTTGCGAGGGGCACAGATACGCAGTATTTT. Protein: CASSLVARGTDTQYF.

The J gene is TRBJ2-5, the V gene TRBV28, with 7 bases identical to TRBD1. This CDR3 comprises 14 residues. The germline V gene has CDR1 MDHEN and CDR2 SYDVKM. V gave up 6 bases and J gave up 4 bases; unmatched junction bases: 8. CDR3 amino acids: CASSQRTGRETQYF. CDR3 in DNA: TGTGCCAGCAGCCAAAGGACAGGAAGAGAGACCCAGTACTTC.

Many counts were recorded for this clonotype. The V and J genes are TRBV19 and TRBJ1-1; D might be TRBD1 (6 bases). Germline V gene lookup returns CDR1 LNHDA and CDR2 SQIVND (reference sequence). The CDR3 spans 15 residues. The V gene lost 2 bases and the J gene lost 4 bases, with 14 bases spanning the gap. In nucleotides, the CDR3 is TGTGCCAGTAGTATAAATTTGGGGACACTCACTGAAGCTTTCTTT. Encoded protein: CASSINLGTLTEAFF.

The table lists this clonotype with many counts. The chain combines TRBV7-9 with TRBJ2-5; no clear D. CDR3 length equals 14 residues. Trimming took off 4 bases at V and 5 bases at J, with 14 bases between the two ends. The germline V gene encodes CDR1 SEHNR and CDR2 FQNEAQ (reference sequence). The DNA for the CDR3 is TGTGCCAGCAGCTCGACCCGGGTCCCGGAGACCCAGTACTTC. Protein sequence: CASSSTRVPETQYF.

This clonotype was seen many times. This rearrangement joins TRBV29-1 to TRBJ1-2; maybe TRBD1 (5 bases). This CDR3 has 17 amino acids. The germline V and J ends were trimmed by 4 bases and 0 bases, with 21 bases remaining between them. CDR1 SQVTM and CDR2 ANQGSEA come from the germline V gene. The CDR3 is CSVATGSGPLTNYGYTF. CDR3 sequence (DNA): TGCAGCGTTGCTACAGGCTCTGGTCCCTTAACTAACTATGGCTACACCTTC.

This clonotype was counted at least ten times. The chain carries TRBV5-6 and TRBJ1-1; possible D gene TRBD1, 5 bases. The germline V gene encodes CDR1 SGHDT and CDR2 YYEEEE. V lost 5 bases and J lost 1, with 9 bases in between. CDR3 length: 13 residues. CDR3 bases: TGTGCCAGCAGTTCCGGACAGAACACTGAAGCTTTCTTT. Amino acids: CASSSGQNTEAFF.

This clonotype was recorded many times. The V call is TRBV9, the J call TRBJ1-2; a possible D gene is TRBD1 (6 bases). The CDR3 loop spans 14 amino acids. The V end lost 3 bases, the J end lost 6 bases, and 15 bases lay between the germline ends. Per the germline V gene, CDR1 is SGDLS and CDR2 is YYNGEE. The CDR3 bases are TGTGCCAGCAGCGAGGGGGGGGGTTACAATGGCTACACCTTC. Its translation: CASSEGGGYNGYTF.

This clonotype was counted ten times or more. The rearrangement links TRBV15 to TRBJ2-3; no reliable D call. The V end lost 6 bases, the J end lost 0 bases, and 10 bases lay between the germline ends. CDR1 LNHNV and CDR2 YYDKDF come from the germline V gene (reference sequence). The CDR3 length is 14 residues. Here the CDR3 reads CATSPTPSTDTQYF. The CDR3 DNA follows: TGTGCCACCAGTCCCACCCCTAGCACAGATACGCAGTATTTT.

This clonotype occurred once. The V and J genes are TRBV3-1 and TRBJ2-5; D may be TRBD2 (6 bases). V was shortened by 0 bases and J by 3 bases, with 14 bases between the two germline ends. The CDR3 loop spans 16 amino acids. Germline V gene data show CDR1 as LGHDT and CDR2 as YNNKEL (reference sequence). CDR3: CASSQDSAGQEETQYF. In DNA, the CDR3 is TGTGCCAGCAGCCAAGATTCGGCGGGGCAAGAAGAGACCCAGTACTTC.

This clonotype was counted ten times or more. The DNA of the CDR3 is TGTGCCAGTCCTAGGGCGGGGGCGAGCACAGATACGCAGTATTTT. Protein: CASPRAGASTDTQYF. This chain joins TRBV11-2 and TRBJ2-3; possibly TRBD2 for D (7 bases). The CDR3 is 15 residues long. With 9 bases removed from V and 0 bases from J, the gap between germline ends came to 16 bases. The V gene's germline CDR1 is SGHAT and CDR2 FQNNGV.

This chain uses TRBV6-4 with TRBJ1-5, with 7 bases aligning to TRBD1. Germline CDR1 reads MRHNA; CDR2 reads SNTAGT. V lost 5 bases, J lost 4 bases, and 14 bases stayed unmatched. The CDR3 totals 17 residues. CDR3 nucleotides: TGTGCCAGCAGTCGACCCTCAGACAGGGTGTGGAATCAGCCCCAGCATTTT. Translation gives CASSRPSDRVWNQPQHF.

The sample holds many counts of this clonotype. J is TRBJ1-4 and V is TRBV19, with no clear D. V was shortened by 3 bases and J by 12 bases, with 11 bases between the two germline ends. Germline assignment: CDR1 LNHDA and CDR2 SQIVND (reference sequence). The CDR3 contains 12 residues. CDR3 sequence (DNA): TGTGCCAGTAGTATCCACAGCCGGGAACTGTTTTTT. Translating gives CASSIHSRELFF.

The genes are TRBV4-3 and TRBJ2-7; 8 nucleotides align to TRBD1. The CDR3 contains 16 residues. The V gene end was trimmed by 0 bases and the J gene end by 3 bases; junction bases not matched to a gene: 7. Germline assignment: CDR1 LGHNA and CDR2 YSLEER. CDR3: CASSQDQPGGSYEQYF. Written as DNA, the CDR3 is TGCGCCAGCAGCCAAGATCAACCAGGGGGCAGCTACGAGCAGTACTTC.

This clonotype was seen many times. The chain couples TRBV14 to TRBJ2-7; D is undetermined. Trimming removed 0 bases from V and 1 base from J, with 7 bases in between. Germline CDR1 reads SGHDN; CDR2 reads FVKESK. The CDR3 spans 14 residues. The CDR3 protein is CASSQDLGSYEQYF. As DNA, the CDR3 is TGTGCCAGCAGCCAAGATCTCGGTTCCTACGAGCAGTACTTC.

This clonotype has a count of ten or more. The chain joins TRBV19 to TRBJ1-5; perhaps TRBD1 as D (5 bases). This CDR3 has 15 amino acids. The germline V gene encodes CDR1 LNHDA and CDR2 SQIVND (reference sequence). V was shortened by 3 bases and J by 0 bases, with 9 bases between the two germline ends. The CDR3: CASSITGVSNQPQHF. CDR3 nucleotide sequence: TGTGCCAGTAGTATCACGGGGGTTAGCAATCAGCCCCAGCATTTT.